This T cell receptor (beta chain) was identified in a study of T-cell memory formation after mild COVID-19 (dated by TCRdb to about 2021). For the wider study: TCR sequence clusters from the two donors were found to be largely donor specific. In a couple of donors, T-cell clones that expanded and contracted after mild COVID-19 were followed by sequencing TCRalpha and TCRbeta repertoires longitudinally. Two young, previously healthy adult volunteers made up the cohort, one male and one female. What the authors observed across the whole study: Contracting CD4+ clones were located mainly in the CM and EM memory subsets, whereas CD8+ clones were found to be enriched in EMRA. The detection of some responding clones in pre-infection memory suggests that pre-existing cross-reactive memory T cells joined the SARS-CoV-2 response. Clones that contracted from day 15 to 85 showed balanced CD4/CD8 phenotypes, whereas a second wave of clones that expanded from day 15 to 37 leaned towards CD4+. The study included only a couple of mild cases, and larger cohorts that include severe cases with pre-infection samples were judged to be necessary. SARS-CoV-2 specificity of the second-wave clones peaking on day 37 was not confirmed.

Between the V and J ends, shortened by 1 base and 0 bases respectively, the junction contains 15 bases. The CDR3 covers 17 residues, taking in both the cysteine and the phenylalanine. Only the CDR3 part of the read is kept: 51 bases, read in frame from the first base. CDR1 and CDR2 were assigned from the germline V gene (reference sequence) as SEHNR and FQNEAQ. Ficoll-Paque density gradient centrifugation was the method used to isolate PBMCs. These reads were obtained on an Illumina NovaSeq 6000. Using 5'RACE with constant-segment primers, TCRalpha and TCRbeta cDNA libraries were constructed, with sample barcodes and unique molecular identifiers added in the process. Trizol reagent was used to extract RNA from every sample. Library amplification was performed in two PCR steps, and a second sample barcode and Illumina TruSeq adapters were introduced in the second step. Libraries were sequenced on an Illumina NovaSeq with 2 x 150 bp paired-end reads. As for the authors' bioinformatics: Demultiplexing of reads and collapsing into UMI-guided consensus sequences were performed with migec v1.2.7. Using mixcr v2.1.11, the UMI consensuses were aligned to TRA and TRB V and J templates and assembled into clonotypes. Clonotypes were classified as expanded or contracted when called significant by both edgeR and NoisET, with noise models trained on biological replicates. edgeR calls used a false discovery rate-adjusted p below 0.01 and a log2 fold-change threshold of 1. As an exploratory analysis of dynamics, max-normalized trajectories of the 1000 most abundant clonotypes were examined with PCA combined with hierarchical clustering. Separately sequenced CD4+ and CD8+ repertoires were used to assign the CD4 or CD8 phenotype of responding clones. TCRdb reanalyzed the raw reads on its own, using fastp at Q25 for trimming and MiXCR for clone calling, and kept in-frame beta chains. Identical CDR3 proteins give one entry, which carries the most common genes and DNA. The V and J calls were determined by TCRdb, not by the authors. Recorded for this sample are nearly 350,000 distinct CDR3 sequences; over 10% of them occurred a single time. The ten largest clones take up about 20% of the sample.

This clonotype was counted between two and nine times. Its antigen specificity is not known. One base away there is no much larger clone; base qualities are not given. Sequenced input: PBMCs or a T cell subset sorted from them (not recorded which). This chain is built from TRBV7-9 and TRBJ1-2, with no confidently assigned D gene. The TCR sequence derives from a man aged 18 to 35 who had mild COVID-19 (a few samples of this study predate the infection). The sample titles of this study are shuffled in the database, so cell type and time point are left out; the donor was told from shared clones. CDR3 protein: CASSLGPSFWANYGYTF. In nucleotides, the sequence is TGTGCCAGCAGCTTAGGGCCATCCTTTTGGGCTAACTATGGCTACACCTTC.